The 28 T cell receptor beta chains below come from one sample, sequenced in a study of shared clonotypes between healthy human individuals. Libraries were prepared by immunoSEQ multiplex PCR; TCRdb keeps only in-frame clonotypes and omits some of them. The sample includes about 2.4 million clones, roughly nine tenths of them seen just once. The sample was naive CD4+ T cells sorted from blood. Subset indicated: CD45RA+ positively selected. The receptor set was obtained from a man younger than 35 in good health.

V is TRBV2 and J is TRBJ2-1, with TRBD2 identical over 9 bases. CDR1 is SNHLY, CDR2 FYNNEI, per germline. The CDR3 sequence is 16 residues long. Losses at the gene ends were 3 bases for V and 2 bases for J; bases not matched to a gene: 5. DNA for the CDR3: TGTGCCAGCAGTGAGCGACTAGCGGCTACCTACAATGAGCAGTTCTTC. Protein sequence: CASSERLAATYNEQFF.

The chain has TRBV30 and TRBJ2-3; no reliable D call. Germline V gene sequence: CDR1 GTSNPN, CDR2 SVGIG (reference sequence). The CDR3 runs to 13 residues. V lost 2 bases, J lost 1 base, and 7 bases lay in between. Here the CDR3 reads CAWSTDRTDTQYF. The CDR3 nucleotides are TGTGCCTGGAGTACGGACCGCACAGATACGCAGTATTTT.

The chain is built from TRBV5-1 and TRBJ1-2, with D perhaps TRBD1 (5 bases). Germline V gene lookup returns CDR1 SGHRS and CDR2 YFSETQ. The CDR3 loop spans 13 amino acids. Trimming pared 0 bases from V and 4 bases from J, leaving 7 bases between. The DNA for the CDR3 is TGCGCCAGCAGCTTGGAACAGGTCTATGGCTACACCTTC. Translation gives CASSLEQVYGYTF.

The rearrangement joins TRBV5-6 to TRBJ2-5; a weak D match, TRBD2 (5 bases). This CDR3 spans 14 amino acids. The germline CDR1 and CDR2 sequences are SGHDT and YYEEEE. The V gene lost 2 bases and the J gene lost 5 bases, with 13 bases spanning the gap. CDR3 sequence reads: CASSFVRDQETQYF. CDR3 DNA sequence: TGTGCCAGCAGCTTCGTACGGGATCAGGAGACCCAGTACTTC.

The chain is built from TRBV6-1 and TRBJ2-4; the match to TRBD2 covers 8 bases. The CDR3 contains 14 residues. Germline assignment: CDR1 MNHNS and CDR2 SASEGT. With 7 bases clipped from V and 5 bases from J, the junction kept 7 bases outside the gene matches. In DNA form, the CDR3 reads TGTGCCAGCACCTTGCGGGAGGCCGAAAACATTCAGTACTTC. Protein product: CASTLREAENIQYF.

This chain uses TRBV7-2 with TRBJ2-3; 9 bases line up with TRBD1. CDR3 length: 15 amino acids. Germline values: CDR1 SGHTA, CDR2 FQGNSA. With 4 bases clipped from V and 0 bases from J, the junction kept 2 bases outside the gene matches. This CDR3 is CASSWGTGSTDTQYF. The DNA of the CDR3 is TGTGCCAGCAGCTGGGGGACAGGGAGCACAGATACGCAGTATTTT. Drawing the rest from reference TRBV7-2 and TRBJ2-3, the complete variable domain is GAGVSQSPSNKVTEKGKDVELRCDPISGHTALYWYRQSLGQGLEFLIYFQGNSAPDKSGLPSDRFSAERTGGSVSTLTIQRTQQEDSAVYLCASSWGTGSTDTQYFGPGTRLTVL.

Here the CDR3 reads CASGGRTTNTGELFF. In DNA, the CDR3 is TGTGCCAGCGGAGGGAGGACCACGAACACCGGGGAGCTGTTTTTT. The V and J genes are TRBV28 and TRBJ2-2; TRBD2 might be the D (6 bases). The CDR3 is 15 amino acids. Trimming took off 8 bases at V and 0 bases at J, with 13 bases between the two ends. The germline V gene encodes CDR1 MDHEN and CDR2 SYDVKM. Full variable domain (rest looked up from reference TRBV28 and TRBJ2-2): DVKVTQSSRYLVKRTGEKVFLECVQDMDHENMFWYRQDPGLGLRLIYFSYDVKMKEKGDIPEGYSVSREKKERFSLILESASTNQTSMYLCASGGRTTNTGELFFGEGSRLTVL.

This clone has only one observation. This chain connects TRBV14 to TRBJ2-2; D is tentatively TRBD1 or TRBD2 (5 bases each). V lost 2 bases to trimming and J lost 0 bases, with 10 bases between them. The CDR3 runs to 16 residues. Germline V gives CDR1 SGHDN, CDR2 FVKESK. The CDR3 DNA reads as TGTGCCAGCAGCCAACTCGGGACGGCGAACACCGGGGAGCTGTTTTTT. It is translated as CASSQLGTANTGELFF.

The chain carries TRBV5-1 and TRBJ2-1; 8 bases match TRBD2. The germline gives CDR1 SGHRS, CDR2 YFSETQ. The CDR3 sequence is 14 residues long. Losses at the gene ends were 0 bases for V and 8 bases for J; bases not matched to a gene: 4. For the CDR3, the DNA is TGCGCCAGCAGCTTGGGGGACGGGAGGGATGAGCAGTTCTTC. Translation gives CASSLGDGRDEQFF.

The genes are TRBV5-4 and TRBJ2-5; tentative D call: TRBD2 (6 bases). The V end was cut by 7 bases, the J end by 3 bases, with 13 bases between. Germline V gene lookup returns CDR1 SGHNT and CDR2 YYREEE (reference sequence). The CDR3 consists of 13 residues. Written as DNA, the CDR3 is TGTGCCAGCTCGCCGGGAGATAAAGAGACCCAGTACTTC. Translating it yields CASSPGDKETQYF.

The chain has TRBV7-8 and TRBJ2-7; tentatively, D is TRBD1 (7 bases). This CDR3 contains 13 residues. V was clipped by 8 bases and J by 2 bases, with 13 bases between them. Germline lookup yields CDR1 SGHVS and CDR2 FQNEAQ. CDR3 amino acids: CASGTAGTYEQYF. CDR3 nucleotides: TGTGCCAGCGGGACAGCGGGCACCTACGAGCAGTACTTC.

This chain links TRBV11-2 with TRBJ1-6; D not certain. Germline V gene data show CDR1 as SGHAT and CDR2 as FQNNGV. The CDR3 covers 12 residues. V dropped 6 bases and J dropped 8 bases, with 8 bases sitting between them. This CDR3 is CASRERDSPLHF. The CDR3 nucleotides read TGTGCCAGCAGGGAGAGGGATTCACCCCTCCACTTT.

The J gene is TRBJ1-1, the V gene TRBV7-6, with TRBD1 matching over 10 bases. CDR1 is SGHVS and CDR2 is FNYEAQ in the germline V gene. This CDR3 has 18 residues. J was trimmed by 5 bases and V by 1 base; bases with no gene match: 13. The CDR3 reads CASSLGKQLGQGKTEAFF. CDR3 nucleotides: TGTGCCAGCAGCTTAGGGAAACAACTGGGACAGGGGAAGACTGAAGCTTTCTTT. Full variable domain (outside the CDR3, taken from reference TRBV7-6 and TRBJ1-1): GAGVSQSPRYKVTKRGQDVALRCDPISGHVSLYWYRQALGQGPEFLTYFNYEAQQDKSGLPNDRFSAERPEGSISTLTIQRTEQRDSAMYRCASSLGKQLGQGKTEAFFGQGTRLTVV.

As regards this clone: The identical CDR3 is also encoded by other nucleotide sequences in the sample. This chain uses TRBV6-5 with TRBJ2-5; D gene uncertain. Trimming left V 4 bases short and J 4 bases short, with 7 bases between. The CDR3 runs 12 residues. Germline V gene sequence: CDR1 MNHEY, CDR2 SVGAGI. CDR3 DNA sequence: TGTGCCAGCAGTTCCGTGGGAGAGACCCAGTACTTC. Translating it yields CASSSVGETQYF.

As DNA, the CDR3 is TGTGCCAGCAGTGTGGAGGGAGGAACAGATACGCAGTATTTT. Protein: CASSVEGGTDTQYF. V is TRBV6-4 and J is TRBJ2-3, with D perhaps matching TRBD2 (6 bases). The germline CDR1 and CDR2 sequences are MRHNA and SNTAGT. The CDR3 is made up of 14 amino acids. V lost 4 bases, J lost 3 bases, and 11 bases lay in between.

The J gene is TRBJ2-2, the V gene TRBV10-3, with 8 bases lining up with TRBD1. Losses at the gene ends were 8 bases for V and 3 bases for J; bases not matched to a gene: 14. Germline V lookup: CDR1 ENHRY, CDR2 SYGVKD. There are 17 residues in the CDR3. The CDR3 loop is CAIAISRGPQDTGELFF. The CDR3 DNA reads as TGTGCCATCGCCATCTCCAGGGGGCCGCAGGACACCGGGGAGCTGTTTTTT.

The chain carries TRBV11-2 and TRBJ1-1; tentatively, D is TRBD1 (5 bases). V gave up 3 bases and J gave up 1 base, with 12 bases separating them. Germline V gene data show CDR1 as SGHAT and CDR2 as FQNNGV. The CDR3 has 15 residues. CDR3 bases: TGTGCCAGCAGCTTTCACCCGGGACCGAACACTGAAGCTTTCTTT. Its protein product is CASSFHPGPNTEAFF.

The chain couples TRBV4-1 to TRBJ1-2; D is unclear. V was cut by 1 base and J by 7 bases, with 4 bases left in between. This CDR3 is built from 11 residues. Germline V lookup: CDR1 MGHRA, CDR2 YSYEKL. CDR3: CASSQGSGYTF. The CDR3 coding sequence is TGCGCCAGCAGCCAAGGGAGTGGCTACACCTTC.

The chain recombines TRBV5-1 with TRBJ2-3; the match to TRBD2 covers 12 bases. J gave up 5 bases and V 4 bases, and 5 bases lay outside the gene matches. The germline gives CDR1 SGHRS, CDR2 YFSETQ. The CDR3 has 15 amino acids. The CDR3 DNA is TGCGCCAGCAGCCCCACTAGCGGGGGGCGAGATACGCAGTATTTT. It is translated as CASSPTSGGRDTQYF. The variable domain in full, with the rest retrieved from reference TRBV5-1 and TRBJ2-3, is KAGVTQTPRYLIKTRGQQVTLSCSPISGHRSVSWYQQTPGQGLQFLFEYFSETQRNKGNFPGRFSGRQFSNSRSEMNVSTLELGDSALYLCASSPTSGGRDTQYFGPGTRLTVL.

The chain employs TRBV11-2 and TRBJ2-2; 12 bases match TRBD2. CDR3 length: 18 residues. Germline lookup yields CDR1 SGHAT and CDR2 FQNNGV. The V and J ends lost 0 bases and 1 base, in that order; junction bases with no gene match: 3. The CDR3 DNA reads TGTGCCAGCAGCTTAGAAGGACTAGCGGGGTGGAACACCGGGGAGCTGTTTTTT. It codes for CASSLEGLAGWNTGELFF.

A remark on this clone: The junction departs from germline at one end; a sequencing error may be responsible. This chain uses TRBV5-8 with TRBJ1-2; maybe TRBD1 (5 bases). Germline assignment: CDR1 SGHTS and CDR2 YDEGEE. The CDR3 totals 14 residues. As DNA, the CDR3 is TGCGCCAGCAGCCAAGAACAGGCCTTGGACGGCTACACCTTC. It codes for CASSQEQALDGYTF.

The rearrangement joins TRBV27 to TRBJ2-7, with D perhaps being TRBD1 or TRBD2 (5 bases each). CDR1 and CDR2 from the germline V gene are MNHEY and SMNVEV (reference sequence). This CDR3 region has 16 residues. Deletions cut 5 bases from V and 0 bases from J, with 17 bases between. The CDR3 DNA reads TGTGCCAGCAGTCAATTCACCTACGGGGCCTCCTACGAGCAGTACTTC. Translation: CASSQFTYGASYEQYF.

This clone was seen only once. DNA for the CDR3: TGTGCCAGCAGCCCCGGGACAGGGAAAATTGACGAGCAGTACTTC. This codes for CASSPGTGKIDEQYF. The V gene is TRBV11-3, the J gene TRBJ2-7; TRBD1 aligns across 9 bases. Germline V gene data show CDR1 as SGHNT and CDR2 as YENEEA. Trimming removed 5 bases from V and 5 bases from J; junction bases left unmatched: 10. There are 15 residues in the CDR3. The full variable domain, rest sourced from reference TRBV11-3 and TRBJ2-7, is EAGVVQSPRYKIIEKKQPVAFWCNPISGHNTLYWYLQNLGQGPELLIRYENEEAVDDSQLPKDRFSAERLKGVDSTLKIQPAELGDSAVYLCASSPGTGKIDEQYFGPGTRLTVT.

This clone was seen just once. The CDR3 DNA is TGTGCCAGCAGGCCAGCATCTAGCGGGCCCTACGAGCAGTACTTC. It specifies CASRPASSGPYEQYF. This chain uses TRBV6-5 with TRBJ2-7; the match to TRBD2 covers 8 bases. The CDR3 consists of 15 residues. The V segment lost 6 bases and the J segment 2 bases; nucleotides outside the gene matches: 9. CDR1 is MNHEY, CDR2 SVGAGI, per germline.

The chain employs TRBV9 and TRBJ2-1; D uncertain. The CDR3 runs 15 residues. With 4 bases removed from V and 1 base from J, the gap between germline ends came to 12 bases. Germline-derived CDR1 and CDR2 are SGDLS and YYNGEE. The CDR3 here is CASSRMSGSYNEQFF. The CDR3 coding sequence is TGTGCCAGCAGCCGGATGTCCGGGTCCTACAATGAGCAGTTCTTC.

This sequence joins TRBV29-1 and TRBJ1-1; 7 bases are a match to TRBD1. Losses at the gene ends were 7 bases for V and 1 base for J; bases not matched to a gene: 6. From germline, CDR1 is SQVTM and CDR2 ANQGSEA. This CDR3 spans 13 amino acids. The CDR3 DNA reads TGCAGCGCAGAGGGACAGCCGAACACTGAAGCTTTCTTT. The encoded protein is CSAEGQPNTEAFF. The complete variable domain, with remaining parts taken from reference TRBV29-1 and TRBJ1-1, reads SAVISQKPSRDICQRGTSLTIQCQVDSQVTMMFWYRQQPGQSLTLIATANQGSEATYESGFVIDKFPISRPNLTFSTLTVSNMSPEDSSIYLCSAEGQPNTEAFFGQGTRLTVV.

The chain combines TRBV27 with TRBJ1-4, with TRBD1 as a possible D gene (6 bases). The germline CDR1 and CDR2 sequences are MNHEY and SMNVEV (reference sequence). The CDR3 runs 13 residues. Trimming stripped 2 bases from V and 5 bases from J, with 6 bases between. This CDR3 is CASSLQGNEKLFF. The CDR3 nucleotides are TGTGCCAGCAGTTTACAGGGGAATGAAAAACTGTTTTTT.

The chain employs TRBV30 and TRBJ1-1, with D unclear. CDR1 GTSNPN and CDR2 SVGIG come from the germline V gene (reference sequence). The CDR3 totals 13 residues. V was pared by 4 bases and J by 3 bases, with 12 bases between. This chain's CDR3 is CAWTSYGDTEAFF. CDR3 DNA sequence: TGTGCCTGGACAAGTTACGGTGACACTGAAGCTTTCTTT.